What follows is one T cell receptor (beta chain) and its context. Germline V gene sequence: CDR1 MGHRA, CDR2 YSYEKL. Deletions cut 0 bases from V and 4 bases from J, with 12 bases between. The CDR3 runs to 15 residues. A single record per CDR3 protein comes from TCRdb applying MiXCR to the 5' RACE reads. This repertoire shows 1,800,000 or so distinct CDR3 sequences, roughly a third found once; its top ten account for 0.27%. These data belong to a study of identical twins. The clonotype originates from a newborn girl in good health. This sequence joins TRBV4-1 and TRBJ1-2; a weak D match, TRBD1 (6 bases). Input material: cord blood. CDR3 nucleotides: TGCGCCAGCAGCCAAGATGCAGGGGCAAGCTATGGCTACACCTTC. The encoded protein is CASSQDAGASYGYTF.